The rows below give T cell receptor beta chains drawn from one sample of a study of cytomegalovirus exposure and HLA in healthy donors. This table comes from immunoSEQ multiplex PCR, and its TCRdb copy is limited to in-frame clones, with some not included. The table has about 130,000 clones, roughly 79% seen once. Sequencing was carried out using PBMCs. Source of these receptors: a man aged 25 to 40 in good health and CMV-seronegative. Both conserved end residues are part of each CDR3. D genes are given only for firm matches. Where a row states a size, it is once, few, many or the class of an expanded clone; other rows omit it.

clone_size: NA
j_call: TRBJ2-1
d_call: NA
v_call: TRBV5-1
cdr3_nt: TGCGCCAGCAGCTTCGGACTGTACAATGAGCAGTTCTTC
cdr3_aa: CASSFGLYNEQFF

clone_size: NA
j_call: TRBJ1-5
d_call: NA
v_call: TRBV28
cdr3_nt: TGTGCCAGCAGGAAGCGATATAGCAATCAGCCCCAGCATTTT
cdr3_aa: CASRKRYSNQPQHF

clone_size: few
j_call: TRBJ1-4
d_call: NA
v_call: TRBV5-1
cdr3_nt: TGCGCCAGCAGCTTCAGGACACTTAATGAAAAACTGTTTTTT
cdr3_aa: CASSFRTLNEKLFF

clone_size: few
j_call: TRBJ1-4
d_call: NA
v_call: TRBV7-6
cdr3_nt: TGTGCCAGTTCAATCGGGGGATCAACTAATGAAAAACTGTTTTTT
cdr3_aa: CASSIGGSTNEKLFF

clone_size: few
j_call: TRBJ1-5
d_call: NA
v_call: TRBV6-5
cdr3_nt: TGTGCCAGCAGTTACCTGGGGGCGGCTCAGCCCCAGCATTTT
cdr3_aa: CASSYLGAAQPQHF

clone_size: NA
j_call: TRBJ1-2
d_call: NA
v_call: TRBV20-1
cdr3_nt: TGCAGTGCTAGTCGGGATGGCTACACCTTC
cdr3_aa: CSASRDGYTF

clone_size: NA
j_call: TRBJ2-1
d_call: NA
v_call: TRBV5-4
cdr3_nt: TGTGCCAGCAGCTTGGACGGGGGGCGACAGTTCTTC
cdr3_aa: CASSLDGGRQFF

clone_size: few
j_call: TRBJ2-5
d_call: TRBD2
v_call: TRBV30
cdr3_nt: TGTGCCTGGAGTGTCCGGGGGGGCACTGAGACCCAGTACTTC
cdr3_aa: CAWSVRGGTETQYF

clone_size: few
j_call: TRBJ1-1
d_call: TRBD1
v_call: TRBV5-1
cdr3_nt: TGCGCCAGCGCCGCCAGGACAGGGGCGAACACTGAAGCTTTCTTT
cdr3_aa: CASAARTGANTEAFF

clone_size: NA
j_call: TRBJ1-1
d_call: NA
v_call: TRBV9
cdr3_nt: TGTGCCAGCAGCGTATGGGGGGACACTGAAGCTTTCTTT
cdr3_aa: CASSVWGDTEAFF

clone_size: NA
j_call: TRBJ2-1
d_call: NA
v_call: TRBV30
cdr3_nt: TGTGCCTGGAGTGTCTATAATGAGCAGTTCTTC
cdr3_aa: CAWSVYNEQFF

clone_size: NA
j_call: TRBJ1-1
d_call: NA
v_call: TRBV9
cdr3_nt: TGTGCCAGCAGCACAAACCCCGGGGGGGCAACTTTCTTT
cdr3_aa: CASSTNPGGATFF

clone_size: NA
j_call: TRBJ1-3
d_call: NA
v_call: TRBV30
cdr3_nt: TGTGCCTGGAGTGGGAGCTCTGGAAACACCATATATTTT
cdr3_aa: CAWSGSSGNTIYF

clone_size: NA
j_call: TRBJ2-1
d_call: NA
v_call: TRBV11-1
cdr3_nt: TGTGCCAGCAGCTTAGGACAGTCCTACAATGAGCAGTTCTTC
cdr3_aa: CASSLGQSYNEQFF

clone_size: NA
j_call: TRBJ1-5
d_call: NA
v_call: TRBV7-3
cdr3_nt: TGTGCCAGCAGCTCTCCCCTTTCCAAAGACAGGCCCAAAGGCAATCAGCCCCAGCATTTT
cdr3_aa: CASSSPLSKDRPKGNQPQHF

clone_size: NA
j_call: TRBJ2-7
d_call: NA
v_call: TRBV28
cdr3_nt: TGTGCCAGCAGTTCCCTCCCCGGGGTAAATCACTACGAGCAGTACTTC
cdr3_aa: CASSSLPGVNHYEQYF

clone_size: NA
j_call: TRBJ2-5
d_call: TRBD2
v_call: TRBV9
cdr3_nt: TGTGCCAGCAGCGTAGGTGGTAATAGCGGGGGGGAGGAGACCCAGTACTTC
cdr3_aa: CASSVGGNSGGEETQYF

clone_size: NA
j_call: TRBJ1-5
d_call: NA
v_call: TRBV28
cdr3_nt: TGTGCCAGCAGGGAATTTCCAAGGAGAAATAATCAGCCCCAGCATTTT
cdr3_aa: CASREFPRRNNQPQHF

clone_size: NA
j_call: TRBJ2-1
d_call: TRBD2
v_call: TRBV5-6
cdr3_nt: TGTGCCAGCAGCTTAGGACTAGCGGGATCCCTATACAATGAGCAGTTCTTC
cdr3_aa: CASSLGLAGSLYNEQFF

clone_size: NA
j_call: TRBJ1-1
d_call: NA
v_call: TRBV18
cdr3_nt: TGTGCCAGCAGGACAGTTAACACTGAAGCTTTCTTT
cdr3_aa: CASRTVNTEAFF

clone_size: NA
j_call: TRBJ2-6
d_call: TRBD2
v_call: TRBV5-1
cdr3_nt: TGCGCCAGCAGCCCCCAGGGAGGGATCTACTCTGGGGCCAACGTCCTGACTTTC
cdr3_aa: CASSPQGGIYSGANVLTF

clone_size: NA
j_call: TRBJ2-2
d_call: TRBD1
v_call: TRBV2
cdr3_nt: TGTGCCAGCAAGAGGGGGCTGGCCGGGGAGCTGTTTTTT
cdr3_aa: CASKRGLAGELFF

clone_size: NA
j_call: TRBJ2-2
d_call: TRBD1
v_call: TRBV19
cdr3_nt: TGTGCCAGTAGTACGAGGTTTAGAGGGACAGGTTCCGGGGAGCTGTTTTTT
cdr3_aa: CASSTRFRGTGSGELFF

clone_size: few
j_call: TRBJ2-1
d_call: NA
v_call: TRBV14
cdr3_nt: TGTGCCAGCAGCCAAGAATATGACAATGAGCAGTTCTTC
cdr3_aa: CASSQEYDNEQFF

clone_size: NA
j_call: TRBJ2-4
d_call: TRBD2
v_call: TRBV18
cdr3_nt: TGTGCCAGCTCGACGGGGACCCGGGGGGTAAACATTCAGTACTTC
cdr3_aa: CASSTGTRGVNIQYF

clone_size: NA
j_call: TRBJ1-3
d_call: NA
v_call: TRBV7-8
cdr3_nt: TGTGCCAGCAGCTTAATCGGGGGACCACACTCTGGAAACACCATATATTTT
cdr3_aa: CASSLIGGPHSGNTIYF

clone_size: NA
j_call: TRBJ1-3
d_call: TRBD1
v_call: TRBV6-5
cdr3_nt: TGTGCCAGCAGCTTCAACAGGGGTCACAACACCATATATTTT
cdr3_aa: CASSFNRGHNTIYF

clone_size: few
j_call: TRBJ2-5
d_call: NA
v_call: TRBV2
cdr3_nt: TGTGCCAGCAGGCTAAGCGGTCCCCAAGAGACCCAGTACTTC
cdr3_aa: CASRLSGPQETQYF

clone_size: once
j_call: TRBJ2-1
d_call: TRBD2
v_call: TRBV28
cdr3_nt: TGTGCCAGCGTTGGGCTAGCGGGAGGGCCGCGGACCTACAATGAGCAGTTCTTC
cdr3_aa: CASVGLAGGPRTYNEQFF

clone_size: NA
j_call: TRBJ2-2
d_call: NA
v_call: TRBV11-2
cdr3_nt: TGTGCCAGCACCGACTGGGTTCCCGGGGAGCTGTTTTTT
cdr3_aa: CASTDWVPGELFF

clone_size: NA
j_call: TRBJ1-5
d_call: NA
v_call: TRBV11-2
cdr3_nt: TGTGCCAGCAGCTTAGCAGGGGCAGTGAAGCCCCAGCATTTT
cdr3_aa: CASSLAGAVKPQHF